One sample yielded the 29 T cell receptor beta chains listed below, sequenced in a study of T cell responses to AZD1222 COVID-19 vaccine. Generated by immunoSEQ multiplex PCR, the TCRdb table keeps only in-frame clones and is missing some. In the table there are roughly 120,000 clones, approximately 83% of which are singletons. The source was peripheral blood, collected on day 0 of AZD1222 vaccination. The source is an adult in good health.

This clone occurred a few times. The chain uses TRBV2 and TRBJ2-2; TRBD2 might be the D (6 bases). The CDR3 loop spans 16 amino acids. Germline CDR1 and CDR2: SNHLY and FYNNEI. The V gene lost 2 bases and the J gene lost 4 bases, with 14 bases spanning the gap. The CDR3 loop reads CASSELTAGFTGELFF. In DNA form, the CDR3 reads TGTGCCAGCAGTGAACTTACAGCGGGTTTCACCGGGGAGCTGTTTTTT.

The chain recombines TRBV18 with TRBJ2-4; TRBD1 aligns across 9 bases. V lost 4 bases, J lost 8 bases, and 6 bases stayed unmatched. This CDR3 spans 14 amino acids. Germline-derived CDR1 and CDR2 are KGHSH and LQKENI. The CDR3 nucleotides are TGTGCCAGCTCACTCGGGACAGGGAGCGACATTCAGTACTTC. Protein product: CASSLGTGSDIQYF.

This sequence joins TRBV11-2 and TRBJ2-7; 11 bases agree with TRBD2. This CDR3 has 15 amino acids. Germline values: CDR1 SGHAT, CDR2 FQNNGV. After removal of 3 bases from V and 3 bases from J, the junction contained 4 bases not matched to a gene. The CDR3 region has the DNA TGTGCCAGCAGCTTTGGGACTAGCGGAATCTACGAGCAGTACTTC. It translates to CASSFGTSGIYEQYF. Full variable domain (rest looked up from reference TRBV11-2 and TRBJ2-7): EAGVAQSPRYKIIEKRQSVAFWCNPISGHATLYWYQQILGQGPKLLIQFQNNGVVDDSQLPKDRFSAERLKGVDSTLKIQPAKLEDSAVYLCASSFGTSGIYEQYFGPGTRLTVT.

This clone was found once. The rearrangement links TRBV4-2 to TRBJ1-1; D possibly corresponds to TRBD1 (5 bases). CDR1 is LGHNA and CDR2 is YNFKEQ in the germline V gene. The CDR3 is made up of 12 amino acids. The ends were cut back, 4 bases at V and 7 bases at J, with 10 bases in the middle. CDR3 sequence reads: CASSPGGDEAFF. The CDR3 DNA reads TGTGCCAGCAGCCCTGGGGGTGATGAAGCTTTCTTT.

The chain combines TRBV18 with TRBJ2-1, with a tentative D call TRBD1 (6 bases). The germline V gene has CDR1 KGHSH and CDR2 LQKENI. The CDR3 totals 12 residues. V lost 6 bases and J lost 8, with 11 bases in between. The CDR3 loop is CASSPNRDEQFF. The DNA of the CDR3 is TGTGCCAGCTCGCCGAACAGGGATGAGCAGTTCTTC.

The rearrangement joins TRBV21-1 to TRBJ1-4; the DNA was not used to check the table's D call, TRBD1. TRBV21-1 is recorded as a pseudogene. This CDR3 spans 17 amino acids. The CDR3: CASSKGDRGYTNEKLFF. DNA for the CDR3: TGTGCCAGCAGCAAAGGAGACAGGGGATACACTAATGAAAAACTGTTTTTT.

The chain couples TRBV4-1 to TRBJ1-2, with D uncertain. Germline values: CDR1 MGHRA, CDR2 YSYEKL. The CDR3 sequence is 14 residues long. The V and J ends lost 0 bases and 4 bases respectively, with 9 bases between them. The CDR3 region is CASSQDPFSYGYTF. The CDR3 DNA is TGCGCCAGCAGCCAAGACCCGTTTTCCTATGGCTACACCTTC.

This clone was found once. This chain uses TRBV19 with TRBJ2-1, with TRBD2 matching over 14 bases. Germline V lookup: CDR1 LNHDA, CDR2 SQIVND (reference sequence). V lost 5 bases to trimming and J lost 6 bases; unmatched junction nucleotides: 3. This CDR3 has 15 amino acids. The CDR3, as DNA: TGTGCCAGTAGTTCCGGGACTAGCGGGGGCAATGAGCAGTTCTTC. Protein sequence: CASSSGTSGGNEQFF.

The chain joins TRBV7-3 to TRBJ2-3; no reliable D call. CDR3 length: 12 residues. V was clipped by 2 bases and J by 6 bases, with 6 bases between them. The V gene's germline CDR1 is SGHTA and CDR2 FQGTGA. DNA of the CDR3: TGTGCCAGCAGCTTAGACGGGGATACGCAGTATTTT. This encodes CASSLDGDTQYF.

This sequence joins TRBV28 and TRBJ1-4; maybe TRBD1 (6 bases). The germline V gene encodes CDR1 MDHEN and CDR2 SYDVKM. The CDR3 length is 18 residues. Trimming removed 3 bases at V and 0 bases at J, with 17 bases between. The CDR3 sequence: CASSLAGAVLATNEKLFF. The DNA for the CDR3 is TGTGCCAGCAGTTTGGCAGGGGCAGTTCTAGCAACTAATGAAAAACTGTTTTTT.

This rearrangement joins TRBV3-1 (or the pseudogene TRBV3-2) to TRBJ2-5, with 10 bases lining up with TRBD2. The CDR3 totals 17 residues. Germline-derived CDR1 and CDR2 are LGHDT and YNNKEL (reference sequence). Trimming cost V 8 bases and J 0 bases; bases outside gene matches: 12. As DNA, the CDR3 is TGTGCCAGCGTCCCGCAAACTAGCGGGAAGTACCAAGAGACCCAGTACTTC. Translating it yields CASVPQTSGKYQETQYF.

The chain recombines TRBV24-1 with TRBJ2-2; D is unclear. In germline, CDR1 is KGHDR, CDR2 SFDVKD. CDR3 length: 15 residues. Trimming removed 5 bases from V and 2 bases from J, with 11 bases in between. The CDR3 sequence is CATSATLPNTGELFF. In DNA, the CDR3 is TGTGCCACCAGTGCCACACTACCTAACACCGGGGAGCTGTTTTTT.

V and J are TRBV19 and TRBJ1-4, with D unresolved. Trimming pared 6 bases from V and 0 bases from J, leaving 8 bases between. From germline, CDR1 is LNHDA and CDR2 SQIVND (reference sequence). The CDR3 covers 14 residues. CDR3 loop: CASRTRATNEKLFF. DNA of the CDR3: TGTGCCAGTAGGACGCGGGCAACTAATGAAAAACTGTTTTTT. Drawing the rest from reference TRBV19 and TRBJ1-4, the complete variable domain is DGGITQSPKYLFRKEGQNVTLSCEQNLNHDAMYWYRQDPGQGLRLIYYSQIVNDFQKGDIAEGYSVSREKKESFPLTVTSAQKNPTAFYLCASRTRATNEKLFFGSGTQLSVL.

The CDR3 protein is CATSDSYSGNTIYF. The DNA for the CDR3 is TGTGCCACCAGTGATTCGTACTCTGGAAACACCATATATTTT. V usage is TRBV24-1 and J usage is TRBJ1-3; the D is unclear. CDR3 length: 14 amino acids. The V end lost 2 bases, the J end lost 0 bases, and 4 bases lay between the germline ends. The germline gives CDR1 KGHDR, CDR2 SFDVKD.

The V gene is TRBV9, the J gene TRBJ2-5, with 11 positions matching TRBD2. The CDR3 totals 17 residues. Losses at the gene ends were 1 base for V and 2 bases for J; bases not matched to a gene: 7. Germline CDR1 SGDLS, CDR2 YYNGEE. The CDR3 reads CASSVSLAGGLQETQYF. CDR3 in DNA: TGTGCCAGCAGCGTATCCCTAGCGGGGGGTCTGCAAGAGACCCAGTACTTC.

The DNA for the CDR3 is TGTGCCAGCAGCTTACCTCTGCCCCCGGGACAGGACTCCTACGAGCAGTACTTC. As protein: CASSLPLPPGQDSYEQYF. This chain connects TRBV11-2 to TRBJ2-7, with 8 nucleotides matching TRBD1. This CDR3 is built from 18 residues. The junction had 12 bases not matched to a gene; V was cut back by 2 bases and J by 0 bases. Germline CDR1 reads SGHAT; CDR2 reads FQNNGV.

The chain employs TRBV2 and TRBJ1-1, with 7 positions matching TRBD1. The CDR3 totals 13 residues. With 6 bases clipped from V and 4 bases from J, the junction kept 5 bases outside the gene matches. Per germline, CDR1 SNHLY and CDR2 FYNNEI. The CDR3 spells CASRRRGSTEAFF. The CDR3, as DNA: TGTGCCAGCAGGCGCAGGGGGAGCACTGAAGCTTTCTTT.

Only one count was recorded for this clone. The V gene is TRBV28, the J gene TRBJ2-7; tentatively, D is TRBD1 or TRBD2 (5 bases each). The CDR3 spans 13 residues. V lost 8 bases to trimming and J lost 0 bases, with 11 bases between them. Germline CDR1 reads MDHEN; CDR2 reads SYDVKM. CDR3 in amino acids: CASPWDDSYEQYF. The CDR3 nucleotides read TGTGCCAGCCCATGGGACGACTCCTACGAGCAGTACTTC.

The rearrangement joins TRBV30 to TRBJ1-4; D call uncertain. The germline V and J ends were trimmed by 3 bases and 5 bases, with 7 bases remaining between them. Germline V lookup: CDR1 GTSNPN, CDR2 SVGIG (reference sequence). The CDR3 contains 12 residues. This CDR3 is CAWRSLNEKLFF. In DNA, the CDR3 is TGTGCCTGGAGAAGCCTGAATGAAAAACTGTTTTTT.

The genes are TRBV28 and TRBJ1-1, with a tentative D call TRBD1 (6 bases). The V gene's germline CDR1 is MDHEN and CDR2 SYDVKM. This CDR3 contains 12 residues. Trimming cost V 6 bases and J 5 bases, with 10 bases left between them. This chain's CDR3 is CASSQGNTEAFF. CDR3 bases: TGTGCCAGCAGCCAGGGGAATACTGAAGCTTTCTTT.

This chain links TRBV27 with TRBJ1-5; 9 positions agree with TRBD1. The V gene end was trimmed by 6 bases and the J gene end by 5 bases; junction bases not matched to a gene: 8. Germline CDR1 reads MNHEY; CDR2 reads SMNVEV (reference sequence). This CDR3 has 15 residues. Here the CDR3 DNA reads TGTGCCAGCAGACGAAACCGGGACAGGGATCAGCCCCAGCATTTT. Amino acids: CASRRNRDRDQPQHF.

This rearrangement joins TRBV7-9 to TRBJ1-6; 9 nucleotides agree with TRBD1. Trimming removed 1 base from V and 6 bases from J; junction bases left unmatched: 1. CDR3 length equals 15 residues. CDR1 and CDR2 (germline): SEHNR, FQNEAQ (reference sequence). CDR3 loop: CASSLGQGVNSPLHF. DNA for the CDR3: TGTGCCAGCAGCTTAGGACAGGGGGTTAATTCACCCCTCCACTTT.

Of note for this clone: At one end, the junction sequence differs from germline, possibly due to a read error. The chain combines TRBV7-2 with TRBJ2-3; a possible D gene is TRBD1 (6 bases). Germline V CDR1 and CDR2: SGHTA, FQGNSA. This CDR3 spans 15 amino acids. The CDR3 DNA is TGTGTCAGCAGCCTCACAGGAGGCAGGGGAGATACGCAGTATTTT. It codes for CVSSLTGGRGDTQYF.

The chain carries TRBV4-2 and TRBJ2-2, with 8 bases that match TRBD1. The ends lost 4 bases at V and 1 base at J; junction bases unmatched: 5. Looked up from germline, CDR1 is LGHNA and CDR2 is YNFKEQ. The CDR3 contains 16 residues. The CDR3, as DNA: TGTGCCAGCAGCCCCCAAGGACAGGGGAACACCGGGGAGCTGTTTTTT. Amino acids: CASSPQGQGNTGELFF.

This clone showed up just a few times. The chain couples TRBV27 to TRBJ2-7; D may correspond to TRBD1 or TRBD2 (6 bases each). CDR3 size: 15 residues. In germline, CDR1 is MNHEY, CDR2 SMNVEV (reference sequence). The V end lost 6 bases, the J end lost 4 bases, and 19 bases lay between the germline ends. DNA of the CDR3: TGTGCCAGCAGCCCCGCCGGGGGCGGGGAATACGAGCAGTACTTC. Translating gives CASSPAGGGEYEQYF.

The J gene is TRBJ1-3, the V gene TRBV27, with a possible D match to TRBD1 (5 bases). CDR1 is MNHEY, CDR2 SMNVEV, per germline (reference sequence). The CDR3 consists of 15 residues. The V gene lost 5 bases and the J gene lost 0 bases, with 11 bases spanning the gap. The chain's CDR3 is CASSRLRGSGNTIYF. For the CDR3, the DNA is TGTGCCAGCAGTCGCCTGAGGGGCTCTGGAAACACCATATATTTT.

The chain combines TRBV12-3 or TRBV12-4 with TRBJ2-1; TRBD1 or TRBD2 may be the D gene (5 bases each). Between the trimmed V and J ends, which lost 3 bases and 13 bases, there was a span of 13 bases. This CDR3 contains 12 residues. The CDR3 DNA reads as TGTGCCAGCAGTTTTCCGGGGCAGGGTCAGTTCTTC. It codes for CASSFPGQGQFF.

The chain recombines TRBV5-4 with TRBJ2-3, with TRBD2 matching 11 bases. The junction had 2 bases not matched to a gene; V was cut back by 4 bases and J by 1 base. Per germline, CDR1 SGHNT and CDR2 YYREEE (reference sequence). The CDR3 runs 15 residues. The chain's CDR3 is CASSLTSGGTDTQYF. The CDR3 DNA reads TGTGCCAGCAGCCTGACTAGCGGGGGCACAGATACGCAGTATTTT.

CDR3 DNA: TGTGCCAGCTCACCCCCGGGGGGGGCCTATGGCTACACCTTC. Encoded protein: CASSPPGGAYGYTF. The chain carries TRBV18 and TRBJ1-2; D perhaps matches TRBD1 (6 bases). CDR3 length: 14 amino acids. Trimming removed 3 bases from V and 4 bases from J, with 12 bases in between. CDR1 is KGHSH, CDR2 LQKENI, per germline.